The source of this T cell receptor (beta chain) is a study of identical twins. Study-level findings and limits: Analyses of zero insertions could be partly confounded by invariant MAIT and iNKT cells. With abundant cord blood beta clonotypes, insertions were fewer; memory repertoires showed no such pattern. Beta out-of-frame twin sharing showed a weaker excess.

TCRdb independently ran MiXCR on the 5' RACE reads; one entry per CDR3 protein. Of more than 400,000 distinct CDR3 sequences listed, around 15% are singletons. Trimming cost V 2 bases and J 3 bases, with 18 bases left between them. This CDR3 spans 17 amino acids. The germline gives CDR1 MGHRA, CDR2 YSYEKL. A note on this clonotype: Antigen: not known.

Separately, the same data were catalogued under a study of yellow fever vaccine responses in identical twins. Turning to that study: Reportedly, the response of twins' T cells to the vaccine seemed partly convergent, partly personalized.

The sample was CD4+ T cells sorted from blood. V is TRBV4-1 and J is TRBJ2-3; TRBD2 is a possible D gene (7 bases). This TCR was sampled from a woman between 18 and 29 years old in good health. The CDR3 region has the DNA TGCGCCAGCAGCCAAAGCGTACGGCGGGGGCTTACAGATACGCAGTATTTT. This encodes CASSQSVRRGLTDTQYF.